This T cell receptor beta chain was sequenced in a study of blood T cell repertoires in COVID-19. The CDR3 contains 15 residues. Trimming took 2 bases from V and 1 from J, leaving 12 bases between them. CDR1 is SGHNT, CDR2 YYREEE, per germline (reference sequence). Membership in each cohort depended on participant-reported clinical history. Profiling relied on immunoSEQ multiplex PCR, and the TCRdb table lists in-frame clones only, not all of them. The table has roughly 500,000 clones, around nine tenths seen once; the top ten hold approximately 1.8%. The sequenced material came from PBMCs or T cells enriched from blood (not recorded which). This TCR derives from a woman in her 40s who had recovered from COVID-19. This sequence joins TRBV5-4 and TRBJ1-1; tentative D call: TRBD1 (5 bases). The CDR3 reads CASSLPLQANTEAFF. The CDR3, as DNA: TGTGCCAGCAGCTTACCCCTACAGGCGAACACTGAAGCTTTCTTT. The variable domain in full, with the rest retrieved from reference TRBV5-4 and TRBJ1-1, is ETGVTQSPTHLIKTRGQQVTLRCSSQSGHNTVSWYQQALGQGPQFIFQYYREEENGRGNFPPRFSGLQFPNYSSELNVNALELDDSALYLCASSLPLQANTEAFFGQGTRLTVV.